The 18 T cell receptor beta chains below come from one sample, sequenced in a study of blood T cell repertoires in COVID-19. Measured with immunoSEQ multiplex PCR; TCRdb has only the in-frame clones, and not every one. This table has about 280,000 clones, about four fifths appearing once. Sequenced: peripheral blood. The receptors come from a woman aged 45-65 years who had recovered from COVID-19.

This clone appeared a few times. The chain recombines TRBV6-5 with TRBJ1-1, with 9 bases lining up with TRBD1. The CDR3 has 15 amino acids. The ends lost 1 base at V and 3 bases at J; junction bases unmatched: 3. Germline V gene data show CDR1 as MNHEY and CDR2 as SVGAGI. CDR3 DNA sequence: TGTGCCAGCAGTTACTGGGACAGGGTTGACACTGAAGCTTTCTTT. This gives the protein CASSYWDRVDTEAFF.

The chain couples TRBV5-6 to TRBJ2-7; D may be TRBD2 (6 bases). The CDR3 contains 12 residues. Germline V lookup: CDR1 SGHDT, CDR2 YYEEEE. V lost 2 bases and J 8 bases, leaving 11 bases between the germline ends. CDR3 nucleotide sequence: TGTGCCAGCAGCTTACGGACTAACAAGCAGTACTTC. It yields the protein CASSLRTNKQYF.

A single count supports this clone. V usage is TRBV5-7 and J usage is TRBJ1-4; D not certain. TRBV5-7 is designated an ORF whose function remains uncertain. The CDR3 is 14 amino acids. Trimming took 4 bases from V and 0 from J, leaving 7 bases between them. CDR3 sequence: CASSLYATNEKLFF. As DNA, the CDR3 is TGTGCCAGCAGCCTCTATGCAACTAATGAAAAACTGTTTTTT.

V and J are TRBV28 and TRBJ1-1, with TRBD1 matching 7 bases. The CDR3 totals 13 residues. The J segment lost 10 bases and the V segment lost 6 bases, leaving 11 bases of the junction unmatched. The germline V gene has CDR1 MDHEN and CDR2 SYDVKM. The DNA of the CDR3 is TGTGCCAGCAGCCAAAACGACAGGGTGTCAGCTTTCTTT. Translating gives CASSQNDRVSAFF.

The V gene is TRBV19, the J gene TRBJ2-4; 8 positions match TRBD1. Unmatched junction bases numbered 7, after V lost 6 bases and J lost 6 bases. The CDR3 runs 14 residues. Per the germline V gene, CDR1 is LNHDA and CDR2 is SQIVND (reference sequence). The CDR3 reads CASSQGTGGNIQYF. CDR3 coding DNA: TGTGCCAGTAGCCAGGGTACAGGGGGAAACATTCAGTACTTC.

The CDR3 sequence: CASSTASGSFDTQYF. DNA of the CDR3: TGTGCCAGCAGCACCGCTAGCGGGAGCTTTGATACGCAGTATTTT. J is TRBJ2-3 and V is TRBV7-3; TRBD2 aligns across 10 bases. The CDR3 consists of 15 residues. Germline V gene sequence: CDR1 SGHTA, CDR2 FQGTGA. V trimming: 5 bases; J trimming: 6 bases; junction bases outside the gene matches: 8.

The chain recombines TRBV5-1 with TRBJ1-4; 8 nucleotides align to TRBD1. CDR1 SGHRS and CDR2 YFSETQ come from the germline V gene. Trimming removed 7 bases from V and 4 bases from J; junction bases left unmatched: 3. The CDR3 has 13 residues. DNA for the CDR3: TGCGCCAGCCAGACAGGGGTTAATGAAAAACTGTTTTTT. Encoded protein: CASQTGVNEKLFF.

The genes are TRBV5-1 and TRBJ1-2, with 8 bases fitting TRBD1. There are 13 residues in the CDR3. Trimming took 7 bases from V and 8 from J; bases not matched to a gene: 10. Germline V gives CDR1 SGHRS, CDR2 YFSETQ. This chain's CDR3 is CASGFQGAGGYTF. The CDR3 bases are TGCGCCAGCGGGTTCCAGGGGGCAGGGGGCTACACCTTC.

V is TRBV4-1 and J is TRBJ2-5, with 10 bases lining up with TRBD1. The CDR3 sequence is 15 residues long. Trimming took 2 bases from V and 5 from J; bases not matched to a gene: 5. Germline V CDR1 and CDR2: MGHRA, YSYEKL. This chain's CDR3 is CASSQRQGARETQYF. The DNA for the CDR3 is TGCGCCAGCAGCCAACGACAGGGGGCAAGGGAGACCCAGTACTTC.

V usage is TRBV18 and J usage is TRBJ2-1, with 9 bases matching TRBD2. Trimming took 0 bases from V and 14 from J; bases not matched to a gene: 11. The CDR3 spans 15 residues. Germline loops: CDR1 KGHSH, CDR2 LQKENI. The DNA for the CDR3 is TGTGCCAGCTCACCACCCAGGACTAGCGATCGGAGGGAGTTCTTC. Protein: CASSPPRTSDRREFF.

V usage is TRBV7-2 and J usage is TRBJ2-1; D remains ambiguous. In germline, CDR1 is SGHTA, CDR2 FQGNSA. V lost 8 bases to trimming and J lost 2 bases, with 13 bases between them. The length of the CDR3 is 14 residues. CDR3 sequence (DNA): TGTGCCAGCCGCGCCTCTTACCCCTACAATGAGCAGTTCTTC. Amino acid sequence: CASRASYPYNEQFF.

The CDR3 loop reads CASSVGTSGRAGGGELFF. CDR3 nucleotides: TGTGCCAGCAGCGTAGGGACTAGCGGGAGGGCCGGCGGCGGGGAGCTGTTTTTT. J is TRBJ2-2 and V is TRBV9; 15 bases are a match to TRBD2. The ends lost 0 bases at V and 7 bases at J; junction bases unmatched: 7. There are 18 residues in the CDR3. Germline CDR1 and CDR2: SGDLS and YYNGEE.

The gene calls are TRBV29-1 and TRBJ2-1; 9 bases fit TRBD2. V shed 7 bases and J 7 bases; nucleotides not matched to a gene: 11. The CDR3 sequence is 14 residues long. Germline lookup yields CDR1 SQVTM and CDR2 ANQGSEA. CDR3 in amino acids: CSARHSGRNNEQFF. CDR3 coding DNA: TGCAGCGCCCGGCATAGCGGGAGAAATAATGAGCAGTTCTTC.

DNA for the CDR3: TGTGCCAGTAGTGCCCAACGGGCCGGAGGATTGCGGACAGATACGCAGTATTTT. Encoded protein: CASSAQRAGGLRTDTQYF. The rearrangement links TRBV19 to TRBJ2-3; a weak D match, TRBD2 (5 bases). This CDR3 region has 18 residues. V was trimmed by 5 bases and J by 3 bases, leaving 24 bases between them. Germline V gene lookup returns CDR1 LNHDA and CDR2 SQIVND (reference sequence).

The V and J genes are TRBV19 and TRBJ1-2, with D possibly being TRBD1 (5 bases). The germline V gene has CDR1 LNHDA and CDR2 SQIVND (reference sequence). Trimming took 5 bases from V and 3 from J, leaving 13 bases between them. This CDR3 spans 14 amino acids. This CDR3 reads CASSLTETHYGYTF. Here the CDR3 DNA reads TGTGCCAGTAGTTTGACAGAAACTCACTATGGCTACACCTTC.

This chain links TRBV29-1 with TRBJ2-3, with TRBD1 matching over 8 bases. This CDR3 spans 14 amino acids. CDR1 is SQVTM, CDR2 ANQGSEA, per germline. V trimming: 6 bases; J trimming: 3 bases; junction bases outside the gene matches: 8. The CDR3: CSVADRVRTDTQYF. CDR3 in DNA: TGCAGCGTAGCGGACAGGGTACGGACAGATACGCAGTATTTT.

About this clone: One end of the junction fails to match germline, which may point to a read error. V usage is TRBV5-4 and J usage is TRBJ2-5; 10 positions match TRBD2. The germline gives CDR1 SGHNT, CDR2 YYREEE (reference sequence). This CDR3 is built from 13 residues. CDR3 sequence (DNA): TGTGCCAGCAGCTTGGATCTAGCGGGAGATTGGGACTTC. Its protein is CASSLDLAGDWDF.

The gene calls are TRBV6-6 and TRBJ1-4; D perhaps matches TRBD1 (5 bases). The CDR3 runs to 15 residues. From germline, CDR1 is MNHNY and CDR2 SVGAGI (reference sequence). The germline V and J ends were trimmed by 6 bases and 0 bases, with 11 bases remaining between them. The CDR3 is CASSGTLSTNEKLFF. The CDR3, as DNA: TGTGCCAGCAGCGGGACTCTCTCAACTAATGAAAAACTGTTTTTT.